This record looks at one T cell receptor beta chain sequence and its context. Its recognized antigen is unknown. Base qualities are not provided; no much larger clone lies one nucleotide away. The sample is drawn from a study of human T cells and chemical hapten exposure (dated by TCRdb to about 2021). Context from the whole study: For sensitization, 2% DPC in acetone was applied to an approximately 2 cm by approximately 2 cm area of upper inner arm skin. Throughout the approximately 22-week study period, patients were also given weekly therapeutic DPC doses on the scalp. Patch testing was performed on the upper back with Finn chambers containing 0.01% DPC, and the patch tests were scored after 6 days according to International Contact Dermatitis Research Group standards. Most of the patients in the cohort were female, and the cohort covered alopecia areata with under or over 50% scalp involvement, alopecia totalis and alopecia universalis. Libraries were combined into a pool for sequencing, and differences in TCR yield between samples came mainly from small differences in library volumes within the pool. Peripheral blood TCR repertoire changes were tracked in vivo in alopecia patients during primary and secondary sensitization to the hapten diphenylcyclopropenone (DPC). Blood samples were taken from patients before sensitization (week 0) and at 2, 6 and about 24 weeks after DPC sensitization. Twenty-nine alopecia patients provided blood for TCR sequencing at one to four time points (pre-sensitization, 2, 6 and 24 weeks). The paper as a whole reports these results and caveats: No change with DPC sensitization was found in the number of TCRs above 1 in 1000 frequency, and no evidence of global repertoire structure alterations was found. The number of PT1 expanded TCRs positively correlated with patch test score, significant at thresholds 8, 16 and 32 but not 4. Alopecia, a presumed autoimmune disease, was present in all patients, so the immune response of the patients might differ from that of healthy individuals. Compared with pre-sensitization or healthy control sets, expanded TCRs formed significantly more large CDR3 similarity clusters, which is consistent with antigen-driven responses. Repeated subsampling changed both the strength of the expansion versus patch-test correlation and the threshold at which the correlation became significant.

The time point label corresponds to: patch test 1, 2 weeks after DPC sensitization. The treatment or condition label corresponds to: therapeutic diphenylcyclopropenone sensitization with weekly scalp DPC. At each patch-test visit, blood was drawn before the patch test was applied. Eligible patients were aged 18 to 70, diagnosed with alopecia, deemed suitable for DPC therapy, and excluded if pregnant. Total RNA was extracted from unfractionated whole blood that had been collected in Tempus Blood RNA tubes. Library creation used RACE. Sequenced on a NextSeq 500. During library preparation, unique molecular identifiers were attached to individual cDNA molecules so that TCRs could be counted in a quantitative, reproducible way. Both TCR alpha and TCR beta chains were sequenced from each blood RNA sample. In the original analysis: The median number of TCRs per sample was roughly 100,000, ranging from roughly 23,224 to 700,000. The Decombinator software suite was used to annotate the V, J and CDR3 of the TCR reads. For PS versus PT1 abundance plots, all samples were subsampled to the same number of TCRs (28,000). TCRs were defined as expanded if absent before sensitization and observed at least eight times at the 2-week time point. TCRdb took the public reads, trimmed them with fastp at Q25, ran MiXCR for clone calling and kept in-frame beta chains. Records with the same CDR3 protein are collapsed into one entry carrying the most frequent genes and DNA. What appears here as the V and J calls and clone size reflects TCRdb's work, not the paper's. The table for this sample lists more than 65,000 distinct CDR3 sequences; about 6.8% of them were counted only once. Under 2% of the sample is held by the ten biggest clonotypes.

Here V drops 3 bases and J drops 9 bases, and the junction holds 6 bases not matched to any gene. CDR1 and CDR2 were assigned from the germline V gene (reference sequence) as DFQATT and SNEGSKA. The CDR3 holds 13 amino acids from the cysteine to the phenylalanine. Only CDR3 DNA remains: 39 bases, in frame from the first base. The receptor was derived from a woman aged 25 to 39 with alopecia areata. Some clones in this sample may be carry-over from other donors' samples. The V and J segments used are TRBV20-1 and TRBJ2-1; the junction holds 9 bases that match TRBD1. Sample: whole blood, taken in connection with sensitization to the hapten diphenylcyclopropenone (DPC). The CDR3 sequence is CSASGTGKGEQFF. The DNA reads as follows: TGCAGTGCTAGCGGGACAGGGAAGGGTGAGCAGTTCTTC.